The 10 T cell receptor beta chains below all came from one sample that was sequenced in a study of T-cell memory formation after mild COVID-19. TCRdb used MiXCR to reprocess the 5' RACE reads, holding one entry per CDR3 protein. The table includes about 33,000 distinct CDR3 sequences, roughly 21% detected once. Source material: PBMCs or a T cell subset sorted from them (not recorded which). These receptors were obtained from an adult who had mild COVID-19 (a few samples of this study predate the infection). Cell type and time point are not known.

This clonotype was observed a handful of times. The chain couples TRBV12-3 or TRBV12-4 to TRBJ1-1, with D possibly matching TRBD1 (5 bases). Deletions cut 7 bases from V and 4 bases from J, with 19 bases between. This CDR3 has 15 residues. The CDR3 here is CASTGTWVLSTEAFF. CDR3 coding DNA: TGTGCCAGCACCGGGACGTGGGTTCTTAGCACTGAAGCTTTCTTT.

V usage is TRBV5-1 and J usage is TRBJ2-3, with 9 nucleotides matching TRBD2. This CDR3 has 16 amino acids. V shed 0 bases and J 4 bases; nucleotides not matched to a gene: 6. Per germline, CDR1 SGHRS and CDR2 YFSETQ. The CDR3 nucleotides read TGCGCCAGCAGCTTGGTGGCGGGAGGGCCCGCAGATACGCAGTATTTT. Translation: CASSLVAGGPADTQYF. The full variable domain, completed using reference TRBV5-1 and TRBJ2-3, is KAGVTQTPRYLIKTRGQQVTLSCSPISGHRSVSWYQQTPGQGLQFLFEYFSETQRNKGNFPGRFSGRQFSNSRSEMNVSTLELGDSALYLCASSLVAGGPADTQYFGPGTRLTVL.

In DNA, the CDR3 is TGTGCCTGGAGCCGCGGGACGGCTGGCTACACCTTC. This encodes CAWSRGTAGYTF. The chain combines TRBV30 with TRBJ1-2; a weak D match, TRBD1 (5 bases). V shed 3 bases and J shed 7 bases, with 12 bases lying between them. The CDR3 covers 12 residues. The germline gives CDR1 GTSNPN, CDR2 SVGIG (reference sequence).

This clonotype was counted at least ten times. This rearrangement joins TRBV9 to TRBJ1-2; no clear D. Germline lookup yields CDR1 SGDLS and CDR2 YYNGEE. This CDR3 region has 13 residues. The V gene lost 4 bases and the J gene lost 8 bases, with 15 bases spanning the gap. The CDR3 bases are TGTGCCAGCAGCTTACTGGATCCGGGAGGCTACACCTTC. This sequence encodes CASSLLDPGGYTF.

Written as DNA, the CDR3 is TGTGCCAGCAGCTTAAGTGGGGTGGAGTATGGCTACACCTTC. Protein: CASSLSGVEYGYTF. The chain uses TRBV7-9 and TRBJ1-2; no reliable D call. The CDR3 loop spans 14 amino acids. Trimming cost V 2 bases and J 5 bases, with 12 bases left between them. Looked up from germline, CDR1 is SEHNR and CDR2 is FQNEAQ (reference sequence).

In its sample, this clonotype was seen many times. The CDR3 carries no conserved terminal phenylalanine or tryptophan, so it likely arises from a read error. The DNA is left out, because the CDR3 cannot be placed on it with certainty; the CDR3 is given as TCRdb lists it. The rearrangement uses TRBV5-1 and TRBJ2-1. The CDR3 extends over 10 residues, inclusive of both ends. Germline CDR1 and CDR2: SGHRS and YFSETQ. The CDR3 here is CASSLVSGQI.

This clonotype occurred a few times. The chain is built from TRBV7-9 and TRBJ2-1; D unresolved. From germline, CDR1 is SEHNR and CDR2 FQNEAQ (reference sequence). The V end was cut by 5 bases, the J end by 10 bases, with 12 bases between. The CDR3 has 12 amino acids. The CDR3 region has the DNA TGTGCCAGCAGCCTTCGTGGCGGCGAGCAGTTCTTC. Translating gives CASSLRGGEQFF.

The chain joins TRBV6-1 to TRBJ1-1, with D tentatively TRBD1 (5 bases). V shed 1 base and J shed 5 bases, with 14 bases lying between them. This CDR3 comprises 15 residues. CDR1 is MNHNS and CDR2 is SASEGT in the germline V gene. CDR3 loop: CASSEEGSWRTEAFF. The CDR3 DNA sequence: TGTGCCAGCAGTGAAGAGGGGTCCTGGAGGACTGAAGCTTTCTTT.

This clonotype was detected ten times or more. The V gene is TRBV18, the J gene TRBJ2-7; TRBD1 is a possible D gene (5 bases). The CDR3 extends over 12 amino acids. Trimming stripped 2 bases from V and 6 bases from J, with 8 bases between. CDR1 and CDR2 from the germline V gene are KGHSH and LQKENI. This CDR3 reads CASSPDSREQYF. The CDR3 DNA is TGTGCCAGCTCACCAGACAGCCGCGAGCAGTACTTC.

In this sample, this clonotype turned up many times. The chain combines TRBV7-2 with TRBJ2-5; D perhaps matches TRBD1 (6 bases). The germline gives CDR1 SGHTA, CDR2 FQGNSA. The CDR3 contains 13 residues. V was cut by 3 bases and J by 5 bases, with 10 bases left in between. CDR3 in DNA: TGTGCCAGCAGCTTTGATAGGGGGGAGACCCAGTACTTC. It specifies CASSFDRGETQYF.